This T cell receptor beta chain was sequenced for a study of T cell changes during pregnancy in multiple sclerosis. Clones were read by immunoSEQ multiplex PCR, and TCRdb kept only the in-frame ones, dropping some. In the table there are about 100,000 clones, 80% to 95% of which are singletons. Germline CDR1 LNHNV, CDR2 YYDKDF (reference sequence). Between the trimmed V and J ends, which lost 0 bases and 6 bases, there was a span of 10 bases. The CDR3 runs to 14 residues. The receptor was derived from a female donor with multiple sclerosis, enrolled in a pregnancy study. V is TRBV15 and J is TRBJ2-3; D might be TRBD1 (7 bases). The specimen was peripheral blood, collected after pregnancy. As DNA, the CDR3 is TGTGCCACCAGCAGAGAACAGGGGAGGGATACGCAGTATTTT. This encodes CATSREQGRDTQYF.